This TCR beta chain was found in a study of cytomegalovirus exposure and HLA in healthy donors. Whole-study results and caveats: Accurate prediction of HLA-A and HLA-B alleles (for most subjects) was reportedly achieved from TCR beta sequences. In an earlier analysis, most TCR beta V segments were productive about 87% or about 30% of the time.

PCR amplification relied on 60 Vbeta primers (plus 13 Jbeta primers). Sequenced by immunoSEQ multiplex PCR; TCRdb stores in-frame clones only, minus some. This sample has under 250,000 clones, with around 77% found just once. Per the germline V gene, CDR1 is SGDLS and CDR2 is YYNGEE. Trimming pared 4 bases from V and 3 bases from J, leaving 7 bases between. This CDR3 has 13 amino acids. Points on this clone: As yet, its antigen is unknown.

The chain is built from TRBV9 and TRBJ2-2; no firm D call. Specimen: PBMCs. The source is a woman in her twenties or thirties in good health and CMV-seronegative. Here the CDR3 DNA reads TGTGCCAGCAGCCCCCCCTACACCGGGGAGCTGTTTTTT. This codes for CASSPPYTGELFF. Combining the CDR3 with reference TRBV9 and TRBJ2-2 gives the whole variable domain DSGVTQTPKHLITATGQRVTLRCSPRSGDLSVYWYQQSLDQGLQFLIQYYNGEERAKGNILERFSAQQFPDLHSELNLSSLELGDSALYFCASSPPYTGELFFGEGSRLTVL.